This T cell receptor beta chain stems from a study of blood T cell repertoires in COVID-19. The wider study: COVID-19 samples, acute and convalescent, were from the United States, Italy and Spain.

Germline V gene data show CDR1 as SGHDN and CDR2 as FVKESK. The CDR3 is 14 amino acids. Trimming removed 3 bases at V and 6 bases at J, with 11 bases between. As handled by the study authors: How many nucleated cells were present was estimated from reference gene primer amplification. Repertoires were generated with immunoSEQ multiplex PCR, while TCRdb's copy carries only in-frame clones and drops some. That table supplies the V and J calls and clone size; D and trimming were determined from the DNA. The profile shows about 40,000 clones, around four fifths of them singletons. The chain is built from TRBV14 and TRBJ2-2; D remains unclear. Input material: peripheral blood. The receptor was isolated from a human donor in a cohort sampled during active or convalescent COVID-19. The donor label of this sample is uncertain. The CDR3 DNA follows: TGTGCCAGCAGCCAGGGTTGGCTAGCCGGGGAGCTGTTTTTT. Protein sequence: CASSQGWLAGELFF.